A selection of T cell receptor beta chains follows, all from one sample in a study of T cell repertoires in cytomegalovirus infection. In TCRdb, the reads were re-called with MiXCR into one record per CDR3 protein. Counted here are approximately 250,000 distinct CDR3 sequences, roughly 20% occurring once; the ten biggest clones make up about 20%. Sequencing used CD8+ T cells from PBMCs. The receptors shown here come from a human donor in good health (CMV status not recorded). Some clones in this sample may be carry-over from other donors' samples. Each CDR3 is given with its conserved first and last residue. The D gene is left open where the match is weak. Not every row has a clone size; where given, it reads once, few, many or a size class.

TRBD2,few,TRBJ2-5,TRBV12-3/TRBV12-4,CASSPGTSIQETQYF,TGTGCCAGCAGCCCCGGGACTAGTATACAAGAGACCCAGTACTTC
TRBD2,-,TRBJ2-5,TRBV7-3,CASSLDAGGAPETQYF,TGTGCCAGCAGCTTAGACGCCGGGGGGGCCCCGGAGACCCAGTACTTC
TRBD1,many,TRBJ1-2,TRBV12-3/TRBV12-4,CASSTRQGNYGYTF,TGTGCCAGCAGTACCCGACAGGGTAACTATGGCTACACCTTC
-,-,TRBJ1-4,TRBV4-1,CASSLTATTNEKLFF,TGCGCCAGCAGCCTCACGGCCACAACTAATGAAAAACTGTTTTTT
-,few,TRBJ2-5,TRBV20-1,CSARADEVPVKETQYF,TGCAGTGCTAGAGCGGATGAGGTCCCGGTAAAAGAGACCCAGTACTTC
TRBD1,-,TRBJ1-5,TRBV7-9,CASSPTDRDNQPQHF,TGTGCCAGCAGCCCAACGGACAGGGACAATCAGCCCCAGCATTTT
-,many,TRBJ1-1,TRBV10-1,CASILAPGSTGLNTEAFF,TGCGCCAGCATCCTCGCCCCCGGGTCAACAGGGTTGAACACTGAAGCTTTCTTT
TRBD2,-,TRBJ2-3,TRBV4-1,CASSSRLAGGSSTDTQYF,TGCGCCAGCAGCTCCCGACTAGCGGGGGGTTCTAGCACAGATACGCAGTATTTT
-,many,TRBJ2-1,TRBV5-5,CASSLAHLNEQFF,TGTGCCAGCAGCTTGGCTCACCTCAATGAGCAGTTCTTC
-,-,TRBJ1-2,TRBV6-8,CASRYGQDPSYGYTF,TGTGCCAGCAGATACGGGCAGGACCCATCCTATGGCTACACCTTC
-,few,TRBJ2-7,TRBV28,CASSFVWEQGSYEQYF,TGTGCCAGCAGTTTTGTTTGGGAACAGGGCTCCTACGAGCAGTACTTC
-,many,TRBJ2-2,TRBV7-3,CASSLPTGELFF,TGTGCCAGCAGCTTACCGACCGGGGAGCTGTTTTTT
-,few,TRBJ2-1,TRBV20-1,CSARDLGYSYNEQFF,TGCAGTGCTAGAGATTTGGGGTACTCCTACAATGAGCAGTTCTTC
-,-,TRBJ2-7,TRBV6-1,CASSSFLGEQYF,TGTGCCAGCAGTTCATTTCTTGGCGAGCAGTACTTC
-,-,TRBJ2-5,TRBV20-1,CSAREALGTQHF,TGCAGTGCTAGAGAAGCTTTAGGGACCCAGCACTTC
TRBD1,few,TRBJ2-1,TRBV7-9,CASSPRQGPNNEQFF,TGTGCCAGCAGCCCAAGACAGGGCCCTAACAATGAGCAGTTCTTC
-,many,TRBJ1-1,TRBV28,CASSPRGWGNTEAFF,TGTGCCAGCAGTCCAAGGGGGTGGGGGAACACTGAAGCTTTCTTT
-,-,TRBJ2-1,TRBV20-1,CSARRQGVLAGVNEQFF,TGCAGTGCTAGAAGACAGGGGGTCCTAGCGGGGGTCAATGAGCAGTTCTTC
-,few,TRBJ1-1,TRBV5-6,CASSFRQREAFF,TGTGCCAGCAGCTTCCGGCAGCGTGAAGCTTTCTTT
TRBD1,few,TRBJ2-1,TRBV27,CASSPTGTGMFNEQFF,TGTGCCAGCAGTCCGACCGGGACAGGGATGTTTAATGAGCAGTTCTTC
-,few,TRBJ1-1,TRBV29-1,CSAGNTEAFF,TGCAGCGCAGGGAACACTGAAGCTTTCTTT
-,few,TRBJ2-7,TRBV20-1,CSARAGEPTLQYF,TGCAGTGCTAGGGCAGGAGAACCTACTCTGCAGTACTTC
TRBD1,many,TRBJ1-2,TRBV7-8,CASSVGTGADNYGYTF,TGTGCCAGCAGCGTTGGGACAGGGGCCGATAACTATGGCTACACCTTC
-,-,TRBJ1-3,TRBV15,CATSRDLGNTIYF,TGTGCCACCAGCAGAGATCTCGGAAACACCATATATTTT
-,-,TRBJ1-2,TRBV20-1,CSVPFEQGGGYTF,TGCAGTGTCCCCTTCGAGCAGGGCGGTGGCTACACCTTC
TRBD1,-,TRBJ2-1,TRBV29-1,CSVDPGQGPYNEQFF,TGCAGCGTTGATCCCGGACAGGGACCTTACAATGAGCAGTTCTTC
-,-,TRBJ1-1,TRBV6-5,CASSYTIKFPEAFF,TGTGCCAGCAGTTACACGATTAAATTCCCTGAAGCTTTCTTT
TRBD1,-,TRBJ2-1,TRBV5-1,CASRGGQGLYNEQFF,TGCGCCAGCAGGGGAGGACAGGGGCTTTACAATGAGCAGTTCTTC
-,-,TRBJ2-1,TRBV7-8,CASSLGGVRAGNEQFF,TGTGCCAGCAGCTTAGGAGGCGTCAGGGCCGGCAATGAGCAGTTCTTC
-,-,TRBJ1-4,TRBV7-9,CASTPEGIFWEKLFF,TGTGCCAGCACCCCCGAGGGGATCTTTTGGGAAAAACTGTTTTTT
-,-,TRBJ2-4,TRBV5-1,CASSRNRENIQYF,TGCGCCAGCAGCAGGAACAGGGAAAACATTCAGTACTTC
-,-,TRBJ2-2,TRBV6-6,CASRGANTGELFF,TGTGCCAGCAGGGGAGCCAACACCGGGGAGCTGTTTTTT
TRBD2,few,TRBJ2-3,TRBV5-1,CASSLERGAGDTQYF,TGCGCCAGCAGCTTGGAGCGGGGCGCTGGAGATACGCAGTATTTT
-,-,TRBJ2-7,TRBV5-1,CASSLETWGYEQYF,TGCGCCAGCAGCTTGGAGACCTGGGGCTACGAGCAGTACTTC
-,many,TRBJ2-3,TRBV7-8,CASSRVGGLTDTQYF,TGTGCCAGCAGCCGAGTAGGGGGGCTCACAGATACGCAGTATTTT
-,many,TRBJ1-5,TRBV7-2,CASSIEEGLGNQPQHF,TGTGCCAGCAGCATAGAGGAGGGGCTGGGCAATCAGCCCCAGCATTTT
-,few,TRBJ2-7,TRBV10-3,CATLDGTYEQYF,TGTGCCACTCTGGACGGTACCTACGAGCAGTACTTC
TRBD1,few,TRBJ2-2,TRBV7-6,CASSDTGVKAGELFF,TGTGCCAGCAGCGATACAGGGGTGAAGGCCGGGGAGCTGTTTTTT
TRBD1,many,TRBJ1-2,TRBV7-2,CASSAGTGNGYTF,TGTGCCAGCAGCGCCGGGACAGGAAATGGCTACACCTTC
TRBD2,-,TRBJ2-1,TRBV20-1,CSARGVAGEYFNEQFF,TGCAGTGCTAGGGGAGTAGCGGGGGAATACTTCAATGAGCAGTTCTTC